The table lists the clone carrying this TCR beta chain with many counts. Germline CDR1 is SNHLY and CDR2 is FYNNEI. V lost 5 bases and J 0 bases, leaving 11 bases between the germline ends. The CDR3 runs to 15 residues. Via MiXCR, TCRdb re-called the 5' RACE reads, giving one row per CDR3 protein. The sample holds around 30,000 distinct CDR3 sequences; around 27% are singletons and the top ten take over 2%. The sorted Tregs were CD4+CD25+CD127-/low cells. This sequence originates from a female donor with breast cancer. The chain links TRBV2 to TRBJ1-3; no reliable D call. The sequencing sample was made of tumor-infiltrating Tregs sorted from the breast tumor. The CDR3 DNA reads TGTGCCAGCAGTCGGACTGCGGTCTCTGGAAACACCATATATTTT. Translating it yields CASSRTAVSGNTIYF.